One sample yielded the 14 T cell receptor beta chains listed below, sequenced in a study of blood T cells in healthy people across ages. Then a second PCR, running about 7 to 11 cycles, was carried out with a sample-barcoded 5' primer and a J-beta primer mix. In TCRdb, the 5' RACE reads were re-called with MiXCR into one record per CDR3 protein. The sample carries about 1.8 million distinct CDR3 sequences, around half recorded once. Material: blood. The receptors shown here come from a woman aged 40 to 50 in good health.

This rearrangement joins TRBV5-5 to TRBJ2-1, with D perhaps matching TRBD1 (5 bases). CDR1 is SGHKS and CDR2 is YYEKEE in the germline V gene (reference sequence). The ends were cut back, 5 bases at V and 11 bases at J, with 20 bases in the middle. The CDR3 is 14 amino acids. The CDR3 DNA sequence: TGTGCCAGCAGTTATCCCCGACAGCCACGGCAGCAGTTCTTC. It specifies CASSYPRQPRQQFF.

The chain couples TRBV20-1 to TRBJ1-4, with D possibly being TRBD1 (5 bases). Trimming shortened V by 0 bases and J by 8 bases, and 10 bases separated the two germline ends. This CDR3 comprises 13 residues. The germline CDR1 and CDR2 sequences are DFQATT and SNEGSKA (reference sequence). CDR3 sequence: CSARDLGEEKLFF. CDR3 in DNA: TGCAGTGCTAGAGATCTGGGGGAGGAAAAACTGTTTTTT.

This chain connects TRBV6-2 or TRBV6-3 to TRBJ1-2, with 7 positions matching TRBD1. CDR1 and CDR2 from the germline V gene are MNHEY and SVGEGT. V lost 6 bases, J lost 7 bases, and 14 bases stayed unmatched. The CDR3 covers 15 residues. CDR3 DNA: TGTGCCAGCAGCGCTACAATTTACAGGGGAGGTGGCTACACCTTC. Translation gives CASSATIYRGGGYTF.

This clonotype was seen a single time. The rearrangement links TRBV6-1 to TRBJ2-7; 9 bases are a match to TRBD1. CDR1 is MNHNS and CDR2 is SASEGT in the germline V gene. The CDR3 has 15 residues. With 0 bases clipped from V and 8 bases from J, the junction kept 8 bases outside the gene matches. DNA for the CDR3: TGTGCCAGCAGTGAAGCGCGCGACAGGGGGACTCAGCAGTACTTC. Amino acid sequence: CASSEARDRGTQQYF.

A single count supports this clonotype. V usage is TRBV2 and J usage is TRBJ1-6; D possibly corresponds to TRBD1 (5 bases). Germline V gives CDR1 SNHLY, CDR2 FYNNEI. The CDR3 loop spans 17 amino acids. Trimming removed 5 bases at V and 0 bases at J, with 14 bases between. The chain's CDR3 is CASSYRSGSSYNSPLHF. The CDR3 DNA reads TGTGCCAGCAGTTACAGGTCCGGGAGCTCCTATAATTCACCCCTCCACTTT.

This chain joins TRBV12-3 or TRBV12-4 and TRBJ2-7; 10 positions agree with TRBD2. This CDR3 is 14 amino acids long. The trim removed 5 bases at V and 3 bases at J, leaving 4 bases unmatched. The CDR3 region is CASSDSGGIYEQYF. The DNA of the CDR3 is TGTGCCAGCAGTGATAGCGGGGGGATCTACGAGCAGTACTTC.

This clonotype was observed a single time. The rearrangement links TRBV7-2 to TRBJ2-5; possibly TRBD1 or TRBD2 for D (5 bases each). The CDR3 totals 16 residues. Per germline, CDR1 SGHTA and CDR2 FQGNSA. V was clipped by 4 bases and J by 2 bases, with 17 bases between them. This CDR3 reads CASSSRLGTKQETQYF. The CDR3 coding sequence is TGTGCCAGCAGCTCACGGTTGGGGACGAAGCAAGAGACCCAGTACTTC.

The CDR3 DNA is TGTGCCAGCAGCCTTCACGTAAGCACAGATACGCAGTATTTT. This sequence encodes CASSLHVSTDTQYF. The chain combines TRBV6-2 or TRBV6-3 with TRBJ2-3; D not certain. Germline CDR1 MNHEY, CDR2 SVGEGT. There are 14 residues in the CDR3. Trimming took 6 bases from V and 0 from J, leaving 10 bases between them.

CDR3 sequence (DNA): TGTGCCACCAGCAGAACCGGGACGACCTTCGAGACCCAGTACTTC. As protein: CATSRTGTTFETQYF. This chain connects TRBV15 to TRBJ2-5, with D perhaps TRBD1 or TRBD2 (5 bases each). This CDR3 is built from 15 residues. Looked up from germline, CDR1 is LNHNV and CDR2 is YYDKDF (reference sequence). Deletions cut 2 bases from V and 5 bases from J, with 15 bases between.

V and J are TRBV4-1 and TRBJ2-4; 7 bases agree with TRBD1. Germline lookup yields CDR1 MGHRA and CDR2 YSYEKL. The trim removed 0 bases at V and 4 bases at J, leaving 3 bases unmatched. The CDR3 runs 15 residues. The CDR3 here is CASSQDPGQKNIQYF. Written as DNA, the CDR3 is TGCGCCAGCAGCCAAGATCCGGGACAGAAAAACATTCAGTACTTC.

This chain connects TRBV4-3 to TRBJ2-2, with D unresolved. The CDR3 runs 18 residues. Germline loops: CDR1 LGHNA, CDR2 YSLEER. Trimming took 0 bases from V and 6 from J, leaving 20 bases between them. As DNA, the CDR3 is TGCGCCAGCAGCCAAGAAGTGGAAGCCCCTTATCGCCCCGGGGAGCTGTTTTTT. It translates to CASSQEVEAPYRPGELFF.

This chain connects TRBV5-1 to TRBJ2-6, with D possibly being TRBD1 (5 bases). The CDR3 is made up of 17 amino acids. CDR1 SGHRS and CDR2 YFSETQ come from the germline V gene. The ends were cut back, 2 bases at V and 1 base at J, with 13 bases in the middle. The CDR3 is CASSLYQGVSGANVLTF. The CDR3 DNA reads TGCGCCAGCAGCTTATACCAGGGCGTTTCTGGGGCCAACGTCCTGACTTTC.

About this clonotype itself: Possible read error: a much larger clone is one base away. CDR3 nucleotide sequence: TGTGCCAGCAGTGAGACTAGCGGAGAGACCCAGTACTTC. Its protein product is CASSETSGETQYF. The chain uses TRBV6-1 and TRBJ2-5; TRBD2 matches at 9 bases. Germline CDR1 is MNHNS and CDR2 is SASEGT. The CDR3 is 13 amino acids. The V segment lost 3 bases and the J segment 4 bases; nucleotides outside the gene matches: 0.

Ten or more counts support this clonotype. The V and J genes are TRBV27 and TRBJ2-3, with 13 nucleotides matching TRBD2. This CDR3 is 15 amino acids long. J lost 4 bases, V lost 5 bases, and 3 bases had no gene match. The germline CDR1 and CDR2 sequences are MNHEY and SMNVEV (reference sequence). CDR3: CASSPGLAGSDTQYF. The CDR3 bases are TGTGCCAGCAGTCCGGGACTAGCGGGGTCAGATACGCAGTATTTT.